This T cell receptor (beta chain) came from a study of radiation and T cells in renal cell carcinoma. Background on the study: Nephrectomy followed 15 Gy stereotactic body radiation by 4 weeks.

CDR1 and CDR2 from the germline V gene are MNHEY and SMNVEV (reference sequence). This CDR3 has 15 amino acids. Trimming removed 2 bases from V and 3 bases from J, with 10 bases in between. The data were produced by immunoSEQ multiplex PCR, yet TCRdb's version contains in-frame clones alone and is incomplete. The sample shows tens of thousands of clones, roughly 80% of them seen only once. Noted time point: blood 2 weeks post-SBRT. Treatment defined: 15 Gy SBRT to primary tumor, nephrectomy 4 weeks later. Blood was sampled at baseline, 2 weeks and 4 weeks after SBRT. The patient's renal cell carcinoma had clear cell pathology. Study conclusions and caveats: Top tumor clonotypes rose in blood 2 weeks post-radiation, then contracted.

This clone was recorded only once. Its specificity is not known. Sequencing used blood, obtained from a patient whose treatment included radiotherapy and nephrectomy. V gene TRBV27 combines with J gene TRBJ1-4; D might be TRBD1 (6 bases). The TCR was taken from a man in his 60s with renal cell carcinoma. CDR3: CASSLAGAANEKLFF. The CDR3 nucleotides read TGTGCCAGCAGTTTAGCGGGGGCAGCTAATGAAAAACTGTTTTTT.